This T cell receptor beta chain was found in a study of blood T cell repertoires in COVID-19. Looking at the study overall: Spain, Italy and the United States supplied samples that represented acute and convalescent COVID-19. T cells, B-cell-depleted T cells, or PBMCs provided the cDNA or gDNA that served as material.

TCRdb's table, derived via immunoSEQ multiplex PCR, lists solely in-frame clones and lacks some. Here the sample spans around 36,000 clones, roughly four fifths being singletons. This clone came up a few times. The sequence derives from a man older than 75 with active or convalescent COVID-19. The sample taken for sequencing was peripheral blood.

The CDR3, as DNA: TGTGCCAGCAGCCCTCATCTTAGCGGCACAGATACGCAGTATTTT. Its translation: CASSPHLSGTDTQYF. This chain links TRBV7-3 with TRBJ2-3; the D gene is possibly TRBD2 (5 bases). The CDR3 sequence is 15 residues long. V dropped 5 bases and J dropped 1 base, with 13 bases sitting between them. Looked up from germline, CDR1 is SGHTA and CDR2 is FQGTGA.